These T cell receptor beta chains were read from a single sample in a study of neoadjuvant anti-PD-1 for oral cavity cancer. Clones were sequenced by immunoSEQ multiplex PCR, and TCRdb holds only the in-frame ones, with some missing. The profile shows 11,000 to 15,000 clones, 70% to 75% of them singletons. This specimen was PBMCs, taken after nivolumab (anti-PD-1) treatment. All receptors derive from a person aged 35 to 85 with oral cavity squamous cell carcinoma. CDR3s include the opening cysteine and the closing phenylalanine or tryptophan. Each record gives: clone size, J gene, V gene, D gene, CDR3 DNA, CDR3 protein. A D gene is named only where the DNA matches it firmly. Clone size, where shown, is once, few, many, or a class for clones that have expanded.

abundance: -
j_gene: TRBJ1-5
v_gene: TRBV2
d_gene: TRBD1
CDR3nt: TGTGCCAGCAGTGAAGCAAGGACAGGGCAGAGTCAGCCCCAGCATTTT
CDR3aa: CASSEARTGQSQPQHF

abundance: -
j_gene: TRBJ2-7
v_gene: TRBV9
d_gene: -
CDR3nt: TGTGCCAGCAGCGTAGGGGGGGCTCGGGAGCAGTACTTC
CDR3aa: CASSVGGAREQYF

abundance: -
j_gene: TRBJ1-5
v_gene: TRBV7-9
d_gene: -
CDR3nt: TGTGCCAGCAGCCCACACGAGGGGATCAGCAATCAGCCCCAGCATTTT
CDR3aa: CASSPHEGISNQPQHF

abundance: -
j_gene: TRBJ1-5
v_gene: TRBV4-1
d_gene: -
CDR3nt: TGCGCCAGCAGCCAAGCAAGGAACAGCAATCAGCCCCAGCATTTT
CDR3aa: CASSQARNSNQPQHF

abundance: -
j_gene: TRBJ1-5
v_gene: TRBV6-1
d_gene: -
CDR3nt: TGTGCCAGCAGAGGGACACGTTATAGCAATCAGCCCCAGCATTTT
CDR3aa: CASRGTRYSNQPQHF

abundance: -
j_gene: TRBJ2-7
v_gene: TRBV1
d_gene: -
CDR3nt: TGCACCAGCAGCCTACACTCCTACGAGCAGTACTTC
CDR3aa: CTSSLHSYEQYF

abundance: -
j_gene: TRBJ2-2
v_gene: TRBV7-8
d_gene: TRBD2
CDR3nt: TGTGCCAGCAGCTCTAGCGGGAGTCAGATCGGGGAGCTGTTTTTT
CDR3aa: CASSSSGSQIGELFF

abundance: -
j_gene: TRBJ1-5
v_gene: TRBV29-1
d_gene: TRBD1
CDR3nt: TGCAGCGTTGGAAACGGACAGGGGAGCCAGCCCCAGCATTTT
CDR3aa: CSVGNGQGSQPQHF

abundance: -
j_gene: TRBJ2-1
v_gene: TRBV30
d_gene: -
CDR3nt: TGTGCCTGGAGTGAACCGGACAGAAAAACCAATGAGCAGTTCTTC
CDR3aa: CAWSEPDRKTNEQFF

abundance: few
j_gene: TRBJ1-2
v_gene: TRBV11-2
d_gene: -
CDR3nt: TGTGCCAGCAGCTTAGTCCGGGGCAATAACTATGGCTACACCTTC
CDR3aa: CASSLVRGNNYGYTF

abundance: -
j_gene: TRBJ2-7
v_gene: TRBV7-9
d_gene: -
CDR3nt: TGTGCCAGCAGCTTAAACTACGCAACCTACGAGCAGTACTTC
CDR3aa: CASSLNYATYEQYF

abundance: -
j_gene: TRBJ2-2
v_gene: TRBV9
d_gene: -
CDR3nt: TGTGCCAGCAGCGTAGGTGGGAACGCCGGGGAGCTGTTTTTT
CDR3aa: CASSVGGNAGELFF

abundance: -
j_gene: TRBJ1-1
v_gene: TRBV5-1
d_gene: -
CDR3nt: TGCGCCAGCAGCTTGGACAGGGCGAGTAACACTGAAGCTTTCTTT
CDR3aa: CASSLDRASNTEAFF

abundance: few
j_gene: TRBJ2-7
v_gene: TRBV4-1
d_gene: -
CDR3nt: TGCGCCAGCAGCCCGATTCTGGGACTCTCCCTTTTTGTGGGAGAGCAGTACTTC
CDR3aa: CASSPILGLSLFVGEQYF

abundance: -
j_gene: TRBJ1-4
v_gene: TRBV5-4
d_gene: TRBD1
CDR3nt: TGTGCCAGCAGCCGGGGACAGGGAAGTATGGATGAAAAACTGTTTTTT
CDR3aa: CASSRGQGSMDEKLFF

abundance: few
j_gene: TRBJ1-5
v_gene: TRBV19
d_gene: -
CDR3nt: TGTGCCAGTAGTACCCCCGCCGGTCAGCCCCAGCATTTT
CDR3aa: CASSTPAGQPQHF

abundance: -
j_gene: TRBJ1-5
v_gene: TRBV28
d_gene: -
CDR3nt: TGTGCCAGCACCCCTATTGGCGGCAGGGTGAATCAGGCCCAGCATTTT
CDR3aa: CASTPIGGRVNQAQHF

abundance: -
j_gene: TRBJ2-1
v_gene: TRBV5-1
d_gene: -
CDR3nt: TGCGCCAGCAGCTTGGGGGTAGCTAGCCACAATGAGCAGTTCTTC
CDR3aa: CASSLGVASHNEQFF

abundance: -
j_gene: TRBJ2-3
v_gene: TRBV6-5
d_gene: TRBD1
CDR3nt: TGTGCCAGCAGTCCCAACCGGGACAGGGAGCAGTATTTT
CDR3aa: CASSPNRDREQYF

abundance: -
j_gene: TRBJ1-5
v_gene: TRBV7-8
d_gene: -
CDR3nt: TGTGCCAGCAGCTTGAACGCAGTTGGCAATCAGCCCCAGCATTTT
CDR3aa: CASSLNAVGNQPQHF

abundance: -
j_gene: TRBJ2-3
v_gene: TRBV18
d_gene: TRBD2
CDR3nt: TGTGCCAGCTCACCAACTTATCTAGCGGGAGGCGGCACAGATACGCAGTATTTT
CDR3aa: CASSPTYLAGGGTDTQYF

abundance: -
j_gene: TRBJ2-5
v_gene: TRBV5-1
d_gene: -
CDR3nt: TGCGCCAGCAGCTTGGAGCGGCTAGGGGAGACCCAGTACTTC
CDR3aa: CASSLERLGETQYF

abundance: -
j_gene: TRBJ2-5
v_gene: TRBV2
d_gene: TRBD1
CDR3nt: TGTGCCAGCGGGGGACAGGGGGCTTCGGGGACCCAGTACTTC
CDR3aa: CASGGQGASGTQYF

abundance: -
j_gene: TRBJ2-1
v_gene: TRBV5-4
d_gene: TRBD2
CDR3nt: TGTGCCAGCAGCCTAGCGGGGGTCTCTTCGGATGAGCAGTTCTTC
CDR3aa: CASSLAGVSSDEQFF

abundance: few
j_gene: TRBJ1-3
v_gene: TRBV9
d_gene: TRBD1
CDR3nt: TGTGCCAGCAGCATGGCACCGGGACAGGGGGCGTCGGTCGGAAACACCATATATTTT
CDR3aa: CASSMAPGQGASVGNTIYF

abundance: -
j_gene: TRBJ2-5
v_gene: TRBV6-4
d_gene: -
CDR3nt: TGTGCCAGCAGTGTTACTAGTGGCGAGACCCAGTACTTC
CDR3aa: CASSVTSGETQYF

abundance: -
j_gene: TRBJ1-4
v_gene: TRBV28
d_gene: TRBD1
CDR3nt: TGTGCCAGCAGACGGGACAGACTTTACGGGAATGAAAAACTGTTTTTT
CDR3aa: CASRRDRLYGNEKLFF

abundance: once
j_gene: TRBJ1-5
v_gene: TRBV30
d_gene: -
CDR3nt: TGTGCCTGGGGCTCTTCGGGGGGGTACCAGCCCCAGCATTTT
CDR3aa: CAWGSSGGYQPQHF

abundance: few
j_gene: TRBJ2-7
v_gene: TRBV19
d_gene: TRBD1
CDR3nt: TGTGCCAGTAGTATCCTTGGACAGGGTGGAATCTACGAGCAGTACTTC
CDR3aa: CASSILGQGGIYEQYF

abundance: -
j_gene: TRBJ1-2
v_gene: TRBV5-1
d_gene: -
CDR3nt: TGCGCCAGCAGCTTGGCCGCGGCAGGGGAAAGAGCCTACACCTTC
CDR3aa: CASSLAAAGERAYTF

abundance: -
j_gene: TRBJ2-1
v_gene: TRBV19
d_gene: -
CDR3nt: TGTGCCAGTAAACAGGGAAATTGGAATGAGCAGTTCTTC
CDR3aa: CASKQGNWNEQFF

abundance: few
j_gene: TRBJ2-4
v_gene: TRBV11-2
d_gene: -
CDR3nt: TGTGCCAGCAGCTACGGCCGGGAGCACATTCAGTACTTC
CDR3aa: CASSYGREHIQYF

abundance: once
j_gene: TRBJ2-7
v_gene: TRBV6-6
d_gene: -
CDR3nt: TGTGCCAGCAGTTCCCCCGTTGCCGCAACCTACGAGCAGTACTTC
CDR3aa: CASSSPVAATYEQYF

abundance: -
j_gene: TRBJ2-5
v_gene: TRBV7-2
d_gene: -
CDR3nt: TGTGCCAGCGGCCTATCCCCCCCTAGACAAGAGACCCAGTACTTC
CDR3aa: CASGLSPPRQETQYF

abundance: -
j_gene: TRBJ1-1
v_gene: TRBV10-3
d_gene: -
CDR3nt: TGTGCCATCAGTGAAGGGCTGAACACTGAAGCTTTCTTT
CDR3aa: CAISEGLNTEAFF

abundance: -
j_gene: TRBJ1-1
v_gene: TRBV4-1
d_gene: -
CDR3nt: TGCGCCAGCAGCCAAGAGGGGGGGACAATAAGCGGAACTGAAGCTTTCTTT
CDR3aa: CASSQEGGTISGTEAFF

abundance: few
j_gene: TRBJ1-1
v_gene: TRBV11-3
d_gene: -
CDR3nt: TGTGCCAGCAGCGCGGGAGCAGGGCCTGGGGGCACTGAAGCTTTCTTT
CDR3aa: CASSAGAGPGGTEAFF

abundance: -
j_gene: TRBJ1-1
v_gene: TRBV7-3
d_gene: -
CDR3nt: TGTGCCAGCACCCCGGGCCCGAACACTGAAGCTTTCTTT
CDR3aa: CASTPGPNTEAFF

abundance: -
j_gene: TRBJ2-3
v_gene: TRBV9
d_gene: TRBD2
CDR3nt: TGTGCCAGCAGCCTCTCCCCCCTAGCGGGAGATACGCAGTATTTT
CDR3aa: CASSLSPLAGDTQYF

abundance: once
j_gene: TRBJ2-3
v_gene: TRBV4-1
d_gene: TRBD1
CDR3nt: TGCGCCAGCAGCCAAGTGGGCAGGGGGCAAGCAGATACGCAGTATTTT
CDR3aa: CASSQVGRGQADTQYF

abundance: -
j_gene: TRBJ1-5
v_gene: TRBV6-5
d_gene: -
CDR3nt: TGTGCCAGCAGTCAGGCCACCAATCAGCCCCAGCATTTT
CDR3aa: CASSQATNQPQHF

abundance: -
j_gene: TRBJ2-1
v_gene: TRBV5-1
d_gene: -
CDR3nt: TGCGCCAGCAGCTTGGGCAGCTACAATGAGCAGTTCTTC
CDR3aa: CASSLGSYNEQFF

abundance: once
j_gene: TRBJ2-1
v_gene: TRBV7-2
d_gene: -
CDR3nt: TGTGCCAGCAGGCCGATAGGGGGAGGGCTGGGCTACAATGAGCAGTTCTTC
CDR3aa: CASRPIGGGLGYNEQFF

abundance: once
j_gene: TRBJ2-5
v_gene: TRBV27
d_gene: -
CDR3nt: TGTGCCAGCAGTTTAGCGGGCAGTCTGCAAGAGACCCAGTACTTC
CDR3aa: CASSLAGSLQETQYF

abundance: -
j_gene: TRBJ2-1
v_gene: TRBV4-2
d_gene: -
CDR3nt: TGTGCCAGCAGCCGGACGGGTGCTGAGCAGTTCTTC
CDR3aa: CASSRTGAEQFF

abundance: -
j_gene: TRBJ2-5
v_gene: TRBV9
d_gene: -
CDR3nt: TGTGCCAGCAGCCCCAGGGAGAGGAGCCAAGAGACCCAGTACTTC
CDR3aa: CASSPRERSQETQYF

abundance: -
j_gene: TRBJ1-1
v_gene: TRBV9
d_gene: TRBD1
CDR3nt: TGTGCCAGCAGCGCCGAGACAGGGGCGACTGAAGCTTTCTTT
CDR3aa: CASSAETGATEAFF

abundance: -
j_gene: TRBJ2-5
v_gene: TRBV30
d_gene: TRBD1
CDR3nt: TGTGCCGTGGACAGGCGCAAAGAGACCCAGTACTTC
CDR3aa: CAVDRRKETQYF

abundance: few
j_gene: TRBJ2-2
v_gene: TRBV9
d_gene: TRBD2
CDR3nt: TGTGCCAGCAGCGTAGGGGGAGGGCCTGGCGGGGAGCTGTTTTTT
CDR3aa: CASSVGGGPGGELFF

abundance: -
j_gene: TRBJ2-1
v_gene: TRBV7-9
d_gene: TRBD2
CDR3nt: TGTGCCAGCAGCTTCGGGGGGGTCTCCTACAATGAGCAGTTCTTC
CDR3aa: CASSFGGVSYNEQFF

abundance: few
j_gene: TRBJ2-7
v_gene: TRBV28
d_gene: TRBD2
CDR3nt: TGTGCCAGCAGTTTGGGGGGACTAGCGGGAGCCTACGAGCAGTACTTC
CDR3aa: CASSLGGLAGAYEQYF

abundance: -
j_gene: TRBJ2-2
v_gene: TRBV4-1
d_gene: TRBD1
CDR3nt: TGCGCCAGCAGCCAGGGTCCACAGGGGTCTGACACCGGGGAGCTGTTTTTT
CDR3aa: CASSQGPQGSDTGELFF

abundance: -
j_gene: TRBJ1-5
v_gene: TRBV9
d_gene: TRBD1
CDR3nt: TGTGCCAGCAGCGAGACAGGGGGGAGCAATCAGCCCCAGCATTTT
CDR3aa: CASSETGGSNQPQHF

abundance: few
j_gene: TRBJ1-2
v_gene: TRBV9
d_gene: -
CDR3nt: TGTGCCAGCAGCGTAGATCTGACCTATGGCTACACCTTC
CDR3aa: CASSVDLTYGYTF

abundance: -
j_gene: TRBJ2-1
v_gene: TRBV11-2
d_gene: -
CDR3nt: TGTGCCAGCAGCTTAGGCGCATCCGGGACTTTCTACAATGAGCAGTTCTTC
CDR3aa: CASSLGASGTFYNEQFF

abundance: few
j_gene: TRBJ1-4
v_gene: TRBV28
d_gene: -
CDR3nt: TGTGCCAGCAACCAGGGACTGAGGGAAAAACTGTTTTTT
CDR3aa: CASNQGLREKLFF

abundance: few
j_gene: TRBJ1-2
v_gene: TRBV11-2
d_gene: -
CDR3nt: TGTGCCAGCAGCTTACGAGAGGGGGTCTATGGCTACACCTTC
CDR3aa: CASSLREGVYGYTF

abundance: -
j_gene: TRBJ2-3
v_gene: TRBV30
d_gene: TRBD2
CDR3nt: TGTGCCTGGGTGCGGGAGAGCACAGATACGCAGTATTTT
CDR3aa: CAWVRESTDTQYF

abundance: -
j_gene: TRBJ2-7
v_gene: TRBV6-1
d_gene: TRBD1
CDR3nt: TGTGCCAGCACCGAGGGGACAGGGGCGTACGAGCAGTACTTC
CDR3aa: CASTEGTGAYEQYF

abundance: -
j_gene: TRBJ2-2
v_gene: TRBV9
d_gene: -
CDR3nt: TGTGCCAGCAGCGTACGGGACTTAAACACCGGGGAGCTGTTTTTT
CDR3aa: CASSVRDLNTGELFF